This TCR beta chain was identified during a study of patients and donors after allogeneic stem cell transplantation. CDR1 and CDR2 (germline): SGHRS, YFSETQ. The CDR3 is made up of 15 amino acids. V dropped 3 bases and J dropped 17; count of bases not matched to a gene: 17. A single record per CDR3 protein comes from TCRdb applying MiXCR to the RT-PCR reads. Of about 87,000 distinct CDR3 sequences listed, 5% were seen once; the top ten hold about 2.5%. This clonotype was detected ten times or more. The rearrangement links TRBV5-1 to TRBJ1-6; 7 bases line up with TRBD1. The TCR sequence derives from a human donor who was either an allogeneic HSCT recipient or a stem cell or donor lymphocyte infusion donor (not recorded which). It is not recorded whose cells these are; they may come from a transplant donor. Material: blood, either unsorted or a sorted T cell fraction (not recorded which). CDR3 coding DNA: TGCGCCAGCAGCTCACATCCGGGACAGCCAAACCCCGTCCACTTT. Protein: CASSSHPGQPNPVHF.